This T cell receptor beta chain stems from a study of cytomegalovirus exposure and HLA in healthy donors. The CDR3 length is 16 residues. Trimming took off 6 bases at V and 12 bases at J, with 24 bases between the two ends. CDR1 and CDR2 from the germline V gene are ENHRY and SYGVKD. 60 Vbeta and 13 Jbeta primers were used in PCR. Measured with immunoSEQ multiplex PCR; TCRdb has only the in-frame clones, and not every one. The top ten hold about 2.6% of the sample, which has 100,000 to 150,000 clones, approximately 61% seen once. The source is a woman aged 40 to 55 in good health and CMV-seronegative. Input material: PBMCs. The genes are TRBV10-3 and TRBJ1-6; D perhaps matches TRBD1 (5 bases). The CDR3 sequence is CAISGGDGAIQRPLHF. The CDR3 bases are TGTGCCATCAGCGGAGGGGACGGAGCAATTCAAAGACCCCTCCACTTT.